This record covers a single T cell receptor beta chain. Researchers ran the PCR with 60 Vbeta and 13 Jbeta primers. TCRdb keeps only in-frame clones here, not all; method: immunoSEQ multiplex PCR. The table records roughly 200,000 clones, around 89% of them present only once. Trimming took off 0 bases at V and 1 base at J, with 13 bases between the two ends. Per the germline V gene, CDR1 is LNHNV and CDR2 is YYDKDF (reference sequence). This CDR3 is built from 16 residues. The data belong to a study of cytomegalovirus exposure and HLA in healthy donors. The V call is TRBV15, the J call TRBJ2-7; a weak D match, TRBD1 (6 bases). The specimen was PBMCs. The TCR comes from a woman under 30 in good health and CMV-seronegative. As DNA, the CDR3 is TGTGCCACCAGCAGAGACCCGGACAGTCGGTCCTACGAGCAGTACTTC. Protein product: CATSRDPDSRSYEQYF.